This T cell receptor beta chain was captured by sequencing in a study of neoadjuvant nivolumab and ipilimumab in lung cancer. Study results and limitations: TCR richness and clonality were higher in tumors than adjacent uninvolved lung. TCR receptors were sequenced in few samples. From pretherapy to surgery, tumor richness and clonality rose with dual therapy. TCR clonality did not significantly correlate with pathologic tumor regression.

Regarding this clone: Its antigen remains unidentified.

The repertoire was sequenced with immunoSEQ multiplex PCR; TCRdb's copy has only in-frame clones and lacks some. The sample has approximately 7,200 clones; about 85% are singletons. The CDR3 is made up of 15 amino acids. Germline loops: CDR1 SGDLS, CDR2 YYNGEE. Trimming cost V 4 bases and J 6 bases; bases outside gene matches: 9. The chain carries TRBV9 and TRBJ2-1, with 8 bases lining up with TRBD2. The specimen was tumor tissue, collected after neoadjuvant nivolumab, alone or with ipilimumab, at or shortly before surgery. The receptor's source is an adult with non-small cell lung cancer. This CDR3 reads CASSPGTRWGNEQFF. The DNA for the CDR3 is TGTGCCAGCAGCCCCGGGACTAGATGGGGCAATGAGCAGTTCTTC.